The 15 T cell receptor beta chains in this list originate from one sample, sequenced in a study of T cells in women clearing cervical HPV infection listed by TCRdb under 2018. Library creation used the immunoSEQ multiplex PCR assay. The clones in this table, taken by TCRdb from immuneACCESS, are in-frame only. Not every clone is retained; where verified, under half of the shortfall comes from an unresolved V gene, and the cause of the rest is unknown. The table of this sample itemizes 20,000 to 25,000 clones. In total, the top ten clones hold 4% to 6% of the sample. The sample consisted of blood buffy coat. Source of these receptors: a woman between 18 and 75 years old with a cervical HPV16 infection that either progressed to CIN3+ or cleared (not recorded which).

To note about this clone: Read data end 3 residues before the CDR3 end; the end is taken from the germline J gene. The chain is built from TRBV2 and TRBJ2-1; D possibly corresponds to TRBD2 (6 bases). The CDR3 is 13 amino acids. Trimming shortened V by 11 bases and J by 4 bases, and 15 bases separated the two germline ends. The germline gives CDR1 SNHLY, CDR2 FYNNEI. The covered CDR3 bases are TGTGCCGGAGGCAGGGAGGTTTACAATGAG. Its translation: CAGGREVYNE. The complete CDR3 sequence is CAGGREVYNEQFF.

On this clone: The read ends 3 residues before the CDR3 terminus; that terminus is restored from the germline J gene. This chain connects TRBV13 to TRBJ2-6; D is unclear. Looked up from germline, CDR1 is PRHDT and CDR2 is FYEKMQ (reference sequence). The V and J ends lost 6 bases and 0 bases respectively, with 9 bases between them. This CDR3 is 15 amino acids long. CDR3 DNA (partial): TGTGCCAGCAGTTCTCAAGGCTCTGGGGCCAACGTC. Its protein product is CASSSQGSGANV. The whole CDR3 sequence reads CASSSQGSGANVLTF.

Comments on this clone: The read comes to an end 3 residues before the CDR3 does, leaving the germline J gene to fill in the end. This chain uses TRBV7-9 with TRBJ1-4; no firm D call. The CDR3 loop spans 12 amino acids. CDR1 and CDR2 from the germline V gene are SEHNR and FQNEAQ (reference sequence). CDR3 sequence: CASSLYSSVLFF. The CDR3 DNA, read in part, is TGTGCCAGCAGCTTATATAGCAGTGTA.

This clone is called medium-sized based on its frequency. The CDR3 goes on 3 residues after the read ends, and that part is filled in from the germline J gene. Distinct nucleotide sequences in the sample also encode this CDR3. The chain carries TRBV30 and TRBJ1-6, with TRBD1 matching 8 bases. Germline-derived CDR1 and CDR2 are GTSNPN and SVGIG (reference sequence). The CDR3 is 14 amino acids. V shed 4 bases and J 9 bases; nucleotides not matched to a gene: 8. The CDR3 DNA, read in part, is TGTGCCTGGAAGCGGACAGGGTATGGTTCACCC. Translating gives CAWKRTGYGSP. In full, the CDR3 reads CAWKRTGYGSPLHF.

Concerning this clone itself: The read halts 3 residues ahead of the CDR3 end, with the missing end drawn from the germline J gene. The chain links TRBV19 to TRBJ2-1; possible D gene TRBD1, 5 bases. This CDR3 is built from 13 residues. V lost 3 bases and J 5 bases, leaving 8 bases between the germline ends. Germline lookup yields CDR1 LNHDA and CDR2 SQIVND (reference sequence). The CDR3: CASSIGANNEQFF. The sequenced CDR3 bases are TGTGCCAGTAGTATTGGGGCCAACAATGAG. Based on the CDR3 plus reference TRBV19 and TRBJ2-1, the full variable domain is DGGITQSPKYLFRKEGQNVTLSCEQNLNHDAMYWYRQDPGQGLRLIYYSQIVNDFQKGDIAEGYSVSREKKESFPLTVTSAQKNPTAFYLCASSIGANNEQFFGPGTRLTVL.

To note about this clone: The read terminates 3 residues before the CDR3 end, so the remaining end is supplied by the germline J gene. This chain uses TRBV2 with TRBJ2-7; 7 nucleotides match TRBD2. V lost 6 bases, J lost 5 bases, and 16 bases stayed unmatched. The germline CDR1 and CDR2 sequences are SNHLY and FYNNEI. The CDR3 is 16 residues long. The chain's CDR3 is CASRNPSGTQGDEQYF. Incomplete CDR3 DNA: TGTGCCAGCAGGAATCCTAGCGGAACCCAGGGCGACGAG.

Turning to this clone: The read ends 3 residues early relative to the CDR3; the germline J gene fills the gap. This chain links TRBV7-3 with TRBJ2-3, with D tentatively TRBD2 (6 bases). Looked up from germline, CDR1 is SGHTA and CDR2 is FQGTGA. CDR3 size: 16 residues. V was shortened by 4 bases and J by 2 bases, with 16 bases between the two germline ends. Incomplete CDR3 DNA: TGTGCCAGCAGCTACTTGGGCGGGGACTCCACAGATACG. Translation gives CASSYLGGDSTDT. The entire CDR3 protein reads CASSYLGGDSTDTQYF.

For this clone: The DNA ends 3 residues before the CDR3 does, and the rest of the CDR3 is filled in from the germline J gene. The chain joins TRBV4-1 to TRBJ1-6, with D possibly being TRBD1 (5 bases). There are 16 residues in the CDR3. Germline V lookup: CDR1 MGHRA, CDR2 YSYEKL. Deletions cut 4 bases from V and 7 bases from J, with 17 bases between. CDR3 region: CASSPRDSPRNSPLHF. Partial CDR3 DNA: TGCGCCAGCAGCCCCCGGGACTCCCCGAGGAATTCACCC.

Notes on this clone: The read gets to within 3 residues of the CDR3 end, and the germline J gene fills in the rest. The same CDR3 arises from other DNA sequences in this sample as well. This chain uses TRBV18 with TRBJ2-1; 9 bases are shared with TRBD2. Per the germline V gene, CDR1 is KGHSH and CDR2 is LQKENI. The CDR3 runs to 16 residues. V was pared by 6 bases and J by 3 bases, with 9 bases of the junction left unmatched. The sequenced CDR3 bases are TGTGCCAGCTCCCCCCCGGGCGGGGGGGGCTACAATGAG. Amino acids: CASSPPGGGGYNE. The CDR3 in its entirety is CASSPPGGGGYNEQFF.

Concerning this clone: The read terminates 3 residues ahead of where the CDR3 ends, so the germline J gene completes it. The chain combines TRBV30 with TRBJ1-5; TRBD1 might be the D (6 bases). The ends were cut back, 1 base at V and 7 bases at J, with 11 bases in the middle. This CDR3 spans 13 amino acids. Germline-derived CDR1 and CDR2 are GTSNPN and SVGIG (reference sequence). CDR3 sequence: CAWSDRDGQPQHF. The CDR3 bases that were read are TGTGCCTGGAGTGACAGGGACGGGCAGCCC.

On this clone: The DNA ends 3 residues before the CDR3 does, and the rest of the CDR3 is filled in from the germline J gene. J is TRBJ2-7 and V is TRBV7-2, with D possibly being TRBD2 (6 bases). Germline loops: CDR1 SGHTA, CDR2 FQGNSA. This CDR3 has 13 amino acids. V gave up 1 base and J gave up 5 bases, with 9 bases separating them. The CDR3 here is CASSLVAGNEQYF. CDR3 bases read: TGTGCCAGCAGCTTAGTTGCGGGAAACGAG. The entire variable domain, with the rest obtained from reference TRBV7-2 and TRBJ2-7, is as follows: GAGVSQSPSNKVTEKGKDVELRCDPISGHTALYWYRQSLGQGLEFLIYFQGNSAPDKSGLPSDRFSAERTGGSVSTLTIQRTQQEDSAVYLCASSLVAGNEQYFGPGTRLTVT.

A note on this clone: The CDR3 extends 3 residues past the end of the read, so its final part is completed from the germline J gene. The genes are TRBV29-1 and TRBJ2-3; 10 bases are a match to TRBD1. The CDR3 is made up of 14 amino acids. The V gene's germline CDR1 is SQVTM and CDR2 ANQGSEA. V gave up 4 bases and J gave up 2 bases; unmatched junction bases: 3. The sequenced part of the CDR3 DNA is TGCAGCGTTGCGGGACAGGGGACCACAGATACG. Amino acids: CSVAGQGTTDT. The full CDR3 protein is CSVAGQGTTDTQYF.

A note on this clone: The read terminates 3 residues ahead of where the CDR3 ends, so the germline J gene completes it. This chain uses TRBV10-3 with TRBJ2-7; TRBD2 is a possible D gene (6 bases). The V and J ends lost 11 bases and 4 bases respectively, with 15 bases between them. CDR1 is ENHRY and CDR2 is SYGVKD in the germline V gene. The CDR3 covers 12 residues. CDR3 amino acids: CAVMTSGYEQYF. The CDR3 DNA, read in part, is TGTGCCGTCATGACTAGTGGGTACGAG.

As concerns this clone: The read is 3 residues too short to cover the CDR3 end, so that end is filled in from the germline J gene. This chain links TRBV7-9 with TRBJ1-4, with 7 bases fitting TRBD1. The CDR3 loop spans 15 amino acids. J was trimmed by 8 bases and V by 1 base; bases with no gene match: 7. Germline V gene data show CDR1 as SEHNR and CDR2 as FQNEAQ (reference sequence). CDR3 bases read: TGTGCCAGCAGCTTAGGGTTAGGACAGGAGGAAAAA. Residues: CASSLGLGQEEK. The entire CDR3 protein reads CASSLGLGQEEKLFF.

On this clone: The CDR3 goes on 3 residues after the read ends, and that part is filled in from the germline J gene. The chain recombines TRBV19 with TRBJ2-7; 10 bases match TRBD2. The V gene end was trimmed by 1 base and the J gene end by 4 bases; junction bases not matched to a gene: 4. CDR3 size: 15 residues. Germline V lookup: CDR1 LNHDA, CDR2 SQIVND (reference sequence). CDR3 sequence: CASSIASGSVYEQYF. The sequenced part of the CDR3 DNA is TGTGCCAGTAGTATAGCTAGCGGGAGCGTTTACGAG.